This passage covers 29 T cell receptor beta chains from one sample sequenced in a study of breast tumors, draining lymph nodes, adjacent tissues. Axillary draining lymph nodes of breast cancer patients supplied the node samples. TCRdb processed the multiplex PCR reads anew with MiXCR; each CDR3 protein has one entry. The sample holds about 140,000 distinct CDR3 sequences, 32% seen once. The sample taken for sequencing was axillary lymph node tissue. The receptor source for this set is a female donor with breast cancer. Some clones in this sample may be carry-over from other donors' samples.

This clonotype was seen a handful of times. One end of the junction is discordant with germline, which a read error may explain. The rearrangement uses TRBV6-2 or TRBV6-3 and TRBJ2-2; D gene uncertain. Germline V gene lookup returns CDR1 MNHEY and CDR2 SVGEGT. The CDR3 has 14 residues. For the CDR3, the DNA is TGTGCCAGCAGTCACTCGAAGGTGATCGGGGAGCTGTTTTTT. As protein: CASSHSKVIGELFF.

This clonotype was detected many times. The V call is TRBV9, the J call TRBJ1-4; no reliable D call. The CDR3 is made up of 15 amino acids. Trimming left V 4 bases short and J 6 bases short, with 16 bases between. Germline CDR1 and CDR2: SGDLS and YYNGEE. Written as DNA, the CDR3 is TGTGCCAGCAGCCCTCAGGACGGGCGGTATGAAAAACTGTTTTTT. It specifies CASSPQDGRYEKLFF.

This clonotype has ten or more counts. The CDR3 DNA is TGTGCCTGTGGGACAGGGGCGAACGGGGCCAACGTCCTGACTTTC. It translates to CACGTGANGANVLTF. The chain employs TRBV2 and TRBJ2-6, with 10 nucleotides matching TRBD1. V lost 11 bases and J lost 4; bases outside the gene matches: 8. The CDR3 loop spans 15 amino acids. CDR1 SNHLY and CDR2 FYNNEI come from the germline V gene.

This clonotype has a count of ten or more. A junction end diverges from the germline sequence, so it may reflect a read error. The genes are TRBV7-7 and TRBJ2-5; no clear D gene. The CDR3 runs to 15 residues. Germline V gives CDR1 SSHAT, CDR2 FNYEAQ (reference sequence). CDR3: CASSLSRAQQETQYF. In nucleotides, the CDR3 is TGTGCTAGCAGCTTAAGTCGGGCCCAACAAGAGACCCAGTACTTC.

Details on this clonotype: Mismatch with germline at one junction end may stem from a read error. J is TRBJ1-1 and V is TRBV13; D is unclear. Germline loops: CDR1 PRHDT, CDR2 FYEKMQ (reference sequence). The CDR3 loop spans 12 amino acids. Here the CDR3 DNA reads TGTGCCGGATCAAAGGTAGAGACTGAGGCTTTCTTT. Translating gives CAGSKVETEAFF.

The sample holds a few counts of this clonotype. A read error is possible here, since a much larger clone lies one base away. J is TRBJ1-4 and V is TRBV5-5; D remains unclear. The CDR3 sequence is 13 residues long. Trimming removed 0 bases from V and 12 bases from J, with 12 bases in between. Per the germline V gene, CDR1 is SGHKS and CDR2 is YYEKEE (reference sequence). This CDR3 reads CASSLDLSVELFF. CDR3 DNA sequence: TGTGCCAGCAGCTTGGACCTCTCTGTAGAACTGTTTTTT.

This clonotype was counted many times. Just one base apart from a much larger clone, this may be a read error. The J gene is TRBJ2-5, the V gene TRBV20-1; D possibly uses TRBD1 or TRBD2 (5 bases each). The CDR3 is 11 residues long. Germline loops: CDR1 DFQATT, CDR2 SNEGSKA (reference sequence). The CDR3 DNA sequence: TGCAGTGCTAGGGTGGGGGAGACCCAGTGCTTC. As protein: CSARVGETQCF.

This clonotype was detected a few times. This chain's CDR3 is CASSQEIGSSGANVLTF. Written as DNA, the CDR3 is TGTGCCAGCAGCCAAGAAATAGGGAGCTCTGGGGCCAACGTCCTGACTTTC. The rearrangement links TRBV3-1 to TRBJ2-6; D might be TRBD2 (5 bases). V was pared by 0 bases and J by 0 bases, with 9 bases between. There are 17 residues in the CDR3. CDR1 is LGHDT, CDR2 YNNKEL, per germline (reference sequence).

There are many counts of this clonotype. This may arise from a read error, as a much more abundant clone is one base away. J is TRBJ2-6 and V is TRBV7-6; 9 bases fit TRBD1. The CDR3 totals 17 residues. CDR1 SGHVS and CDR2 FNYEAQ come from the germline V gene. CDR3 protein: CASSKEGQGSGANLLTF. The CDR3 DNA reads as TGTGCCAGCAGCAAAGAGGGACAGGGCTCTGGGGCCAACCTCCTGACTTTC.

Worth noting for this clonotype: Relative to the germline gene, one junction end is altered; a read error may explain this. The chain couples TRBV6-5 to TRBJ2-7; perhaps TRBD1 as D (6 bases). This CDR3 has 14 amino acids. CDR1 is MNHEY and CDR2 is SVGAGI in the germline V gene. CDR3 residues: CTSSHQRQGHEQYF. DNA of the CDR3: TGTACCAGCAGTCACCAACGCCAGGGGCACGAGCAGTACTTC.

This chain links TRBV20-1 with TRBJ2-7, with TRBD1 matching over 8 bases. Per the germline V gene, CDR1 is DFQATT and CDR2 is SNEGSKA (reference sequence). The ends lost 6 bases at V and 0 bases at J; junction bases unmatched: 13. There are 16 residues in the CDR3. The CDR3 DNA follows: TGCAGTGCCCGAAACTCTAACAGGGGGGCCTCCTACGAGCAGTACGTC. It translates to CSARNSNRGASYEQYV.

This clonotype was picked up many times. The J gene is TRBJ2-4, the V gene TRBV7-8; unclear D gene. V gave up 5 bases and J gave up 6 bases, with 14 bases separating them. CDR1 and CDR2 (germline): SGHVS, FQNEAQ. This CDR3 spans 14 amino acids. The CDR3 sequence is CASSQSRVGNIQYF. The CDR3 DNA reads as TGTGCCAGCAGCCAGTCACGGGTAGGAAACATTCAGTACTTC. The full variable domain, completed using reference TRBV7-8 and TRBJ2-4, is GAGVSQSPRYKVAKRGQDVALRCDPISGHVSLFWYQQALGQGPEFLTYFQNEAQLDKSGLPSDRFFAERPEGSVSTLKIQRTQQEDSAVYLCASSQSRVGNIQYFGAGTRLSVL.

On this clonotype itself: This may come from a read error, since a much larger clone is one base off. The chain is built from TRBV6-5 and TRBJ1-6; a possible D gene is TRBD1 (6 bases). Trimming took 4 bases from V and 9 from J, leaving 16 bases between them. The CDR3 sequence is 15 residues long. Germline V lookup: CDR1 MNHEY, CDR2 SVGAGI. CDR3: CASSSGGAESSPLHF. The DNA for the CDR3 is TGTGCCAGCAGTTCCGGGGGGGCCGAGAGTTCACCCCTCCACTTT.

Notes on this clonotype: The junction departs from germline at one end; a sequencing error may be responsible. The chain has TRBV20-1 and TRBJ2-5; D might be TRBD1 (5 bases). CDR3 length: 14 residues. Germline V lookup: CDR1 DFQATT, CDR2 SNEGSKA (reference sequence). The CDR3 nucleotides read TGCAGTGCTAGGAATATCCAGGGTAGTGCGACCCAGTGCTTC. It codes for CSARNIQGSATQCF.

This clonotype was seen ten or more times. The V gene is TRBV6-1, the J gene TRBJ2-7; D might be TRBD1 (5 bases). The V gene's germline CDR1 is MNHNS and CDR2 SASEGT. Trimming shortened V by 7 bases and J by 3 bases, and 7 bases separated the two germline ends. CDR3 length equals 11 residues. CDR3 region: CASNQGYEQYF. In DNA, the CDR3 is TGTGCCAGCAACCAGGGCTACGAGCAGTACTTC.

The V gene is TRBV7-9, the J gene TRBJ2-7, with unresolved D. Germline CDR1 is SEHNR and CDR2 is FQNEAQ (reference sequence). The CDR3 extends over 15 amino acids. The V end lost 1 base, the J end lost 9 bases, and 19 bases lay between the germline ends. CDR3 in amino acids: CASSLGGQNTDTQYV. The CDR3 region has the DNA TGTGCCAGCAGCTTAGGGGGTCAGAATACAGATACGCAGTACGTC.

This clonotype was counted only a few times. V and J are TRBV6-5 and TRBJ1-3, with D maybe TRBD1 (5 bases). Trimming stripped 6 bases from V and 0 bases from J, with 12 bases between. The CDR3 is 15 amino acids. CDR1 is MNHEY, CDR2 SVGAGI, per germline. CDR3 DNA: TGTGCCAGCAGGCCGGGGGGGAGCTCTGGAAACACCATATATTTT. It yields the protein CASRPGGSSGNTIYF.

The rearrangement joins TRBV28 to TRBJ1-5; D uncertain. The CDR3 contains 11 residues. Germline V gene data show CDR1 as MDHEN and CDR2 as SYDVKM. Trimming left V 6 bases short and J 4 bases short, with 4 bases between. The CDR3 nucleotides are TGTGCCAGCAGCCAGAATCAGCCCCAGCATTTT. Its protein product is CASSQNQPQHF.

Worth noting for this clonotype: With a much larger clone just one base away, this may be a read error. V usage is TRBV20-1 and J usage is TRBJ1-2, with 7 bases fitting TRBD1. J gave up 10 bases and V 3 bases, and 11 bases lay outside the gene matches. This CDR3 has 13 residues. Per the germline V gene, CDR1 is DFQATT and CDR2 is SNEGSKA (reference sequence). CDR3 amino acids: CSASIQGSGAYTF. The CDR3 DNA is TGCAGTGCTAGTATACAGGGGAGCGGTGCCTACACCTTC.

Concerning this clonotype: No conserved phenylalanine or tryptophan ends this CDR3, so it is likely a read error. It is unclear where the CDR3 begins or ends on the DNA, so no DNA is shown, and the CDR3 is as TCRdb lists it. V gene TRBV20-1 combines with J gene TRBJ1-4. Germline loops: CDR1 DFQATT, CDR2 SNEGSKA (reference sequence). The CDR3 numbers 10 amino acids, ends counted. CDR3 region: CSAAGKEVFS.

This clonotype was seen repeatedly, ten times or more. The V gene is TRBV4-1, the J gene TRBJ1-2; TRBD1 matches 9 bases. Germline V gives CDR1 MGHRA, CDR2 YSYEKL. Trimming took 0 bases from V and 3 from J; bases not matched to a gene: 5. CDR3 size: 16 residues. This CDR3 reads CASSQEGGQGHYGYTF. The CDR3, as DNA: TGCGCCAGCAGCCAAGAGGGGGGACAGGGTCACTATGGCTACACCTTC.

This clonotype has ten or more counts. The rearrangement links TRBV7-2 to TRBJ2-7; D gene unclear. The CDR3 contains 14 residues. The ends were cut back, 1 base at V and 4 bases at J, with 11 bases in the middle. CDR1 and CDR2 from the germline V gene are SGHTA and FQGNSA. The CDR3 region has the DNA TGTGCCAGCAGCTTAGGATCACCCCCTTACGAGCAGTACTTC. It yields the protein CASSLGSPPYEQYF.

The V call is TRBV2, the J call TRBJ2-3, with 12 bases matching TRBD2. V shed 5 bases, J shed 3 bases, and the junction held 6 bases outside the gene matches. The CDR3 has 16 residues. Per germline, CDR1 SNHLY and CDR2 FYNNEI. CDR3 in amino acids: CASSLGTSGLTDTQYF. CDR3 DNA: TGTGCCAGCAGTCTTGGGACTAGCGGGCTTACAGATACGCAGTATTTT.

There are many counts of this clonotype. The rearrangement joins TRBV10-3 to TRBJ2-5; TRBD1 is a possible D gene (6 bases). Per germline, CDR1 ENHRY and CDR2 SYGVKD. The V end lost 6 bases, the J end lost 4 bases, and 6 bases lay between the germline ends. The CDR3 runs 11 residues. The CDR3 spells CAIRTGETQYF. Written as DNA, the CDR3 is TGTGCCATCAGGACAGGAGAGACCCAGTACTTC.

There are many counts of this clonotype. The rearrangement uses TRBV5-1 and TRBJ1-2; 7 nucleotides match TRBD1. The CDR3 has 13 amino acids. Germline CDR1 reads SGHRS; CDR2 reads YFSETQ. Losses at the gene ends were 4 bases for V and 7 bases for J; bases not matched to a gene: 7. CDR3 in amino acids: CASSLGQTLGYTF. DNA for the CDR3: TGCGCCAGCAGCCTGGGACAGACCCTTGGCTACACCTTC.

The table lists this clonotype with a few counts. The CDR3 DNA sequence: TGCGCCAGCGCCCCAGCGGGAGGTCACGAGCAGTACTTC. It encodes CASAPAGGHEQYF. The genes are TRBV5-1 and TRBJ2-7, with 9 nucleotides matching TRBD2. The J segment lost 5 bases and the V segment lost 7 bases, leaving 7 bases of the junction unmatched. Germline assignment: CDR1 SGHRS and CDR2 YFSETQ. CDR3 length: 13 amino acids.

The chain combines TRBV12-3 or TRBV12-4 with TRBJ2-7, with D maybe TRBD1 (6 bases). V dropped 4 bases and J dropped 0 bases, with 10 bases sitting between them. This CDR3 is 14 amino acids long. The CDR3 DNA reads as TGTGCCAGCAGTTGGGGGACAAGCTCCTACGAGCAGTACTTC. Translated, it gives CASSWGTSSYEQYF.

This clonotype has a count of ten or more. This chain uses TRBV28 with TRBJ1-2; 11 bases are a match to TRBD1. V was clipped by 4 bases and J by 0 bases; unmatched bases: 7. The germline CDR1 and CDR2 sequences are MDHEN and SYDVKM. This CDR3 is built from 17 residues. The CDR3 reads CASSSRTGGMANYGYTF. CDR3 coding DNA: TGTGCCAGCAGTTCGAGGACAGGGGGCATGGCTAACTATGGCTACACCTTC.

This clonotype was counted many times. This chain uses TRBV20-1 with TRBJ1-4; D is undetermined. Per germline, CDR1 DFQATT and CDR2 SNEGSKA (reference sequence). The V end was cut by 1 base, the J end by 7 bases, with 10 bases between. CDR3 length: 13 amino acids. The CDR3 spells CSARVGFSEKLFF. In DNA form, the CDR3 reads TGCAGTGCTAGAGTAGGGTTTAGTGAAAAACTGTTTTTT.